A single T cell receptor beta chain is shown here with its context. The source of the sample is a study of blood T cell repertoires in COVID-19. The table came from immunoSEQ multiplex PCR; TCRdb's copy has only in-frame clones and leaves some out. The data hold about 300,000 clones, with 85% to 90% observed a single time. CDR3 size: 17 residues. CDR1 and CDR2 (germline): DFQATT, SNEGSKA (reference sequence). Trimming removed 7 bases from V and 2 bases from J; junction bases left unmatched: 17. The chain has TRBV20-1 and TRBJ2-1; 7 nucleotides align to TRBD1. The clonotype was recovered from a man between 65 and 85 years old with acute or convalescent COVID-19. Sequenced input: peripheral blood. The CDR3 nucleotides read TGCAGTGTTATTGACAGGGTCGGGCAAATGGCCTACAATGAGCAGTTCTTC. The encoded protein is CSVIDRVGQMAYNEQFF.